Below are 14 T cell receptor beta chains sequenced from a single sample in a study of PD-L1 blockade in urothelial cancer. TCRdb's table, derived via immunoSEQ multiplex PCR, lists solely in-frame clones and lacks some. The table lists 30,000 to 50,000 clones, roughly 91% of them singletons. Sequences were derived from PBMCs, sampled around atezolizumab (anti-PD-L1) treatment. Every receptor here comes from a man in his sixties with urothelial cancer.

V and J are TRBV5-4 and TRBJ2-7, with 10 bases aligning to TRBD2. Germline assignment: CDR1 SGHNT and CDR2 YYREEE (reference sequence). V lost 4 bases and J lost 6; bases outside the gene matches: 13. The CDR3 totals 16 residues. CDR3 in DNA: TGTGCCAGCAGCCTTGGGTGGGGGACTAGCGTCTTCGAGCAGTACTTC. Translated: CASSLGWGTSVFEQYF.

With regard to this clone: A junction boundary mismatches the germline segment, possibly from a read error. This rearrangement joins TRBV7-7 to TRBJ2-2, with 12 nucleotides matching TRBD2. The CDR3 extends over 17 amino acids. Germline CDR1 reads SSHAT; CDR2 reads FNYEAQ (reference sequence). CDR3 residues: CASSWLAGGPVTGELFF. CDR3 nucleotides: TGTGCTAGCAGCTGGCTAGCGGGAGGGCCGGTCACCGGGGAGCTGTTTTTT.

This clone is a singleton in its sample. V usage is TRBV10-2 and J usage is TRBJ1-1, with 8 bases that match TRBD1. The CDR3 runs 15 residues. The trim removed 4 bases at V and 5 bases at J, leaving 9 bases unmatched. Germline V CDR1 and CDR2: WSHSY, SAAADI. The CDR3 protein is CASSARQGARTEAFF. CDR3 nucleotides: TGCGCCAGCAGTGCGCGGCAGGGGGCGCGAACTGAAGCTTTCTTT.

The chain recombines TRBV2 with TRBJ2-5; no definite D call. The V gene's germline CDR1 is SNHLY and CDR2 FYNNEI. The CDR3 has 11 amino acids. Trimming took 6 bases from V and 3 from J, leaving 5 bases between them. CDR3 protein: CASSPEETQYF. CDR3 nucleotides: TGTGCCAGCAGCCCTGAAGAGACCCAGTACTTC.

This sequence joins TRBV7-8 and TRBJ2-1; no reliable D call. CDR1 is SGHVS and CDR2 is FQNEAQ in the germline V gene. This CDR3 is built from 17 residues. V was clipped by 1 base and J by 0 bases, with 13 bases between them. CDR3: CASSLDRRGSSYNEQFF. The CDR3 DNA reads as TGTGCCAGCAGCTTAGACCGTCGCGGAAGCTCCTACAATGAGCAGTTCTTC.

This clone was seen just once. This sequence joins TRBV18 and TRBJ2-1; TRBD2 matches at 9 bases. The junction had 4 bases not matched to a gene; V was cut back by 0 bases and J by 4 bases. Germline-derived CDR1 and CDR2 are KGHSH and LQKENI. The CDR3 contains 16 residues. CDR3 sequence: CASSPPSGGTYNEQFF. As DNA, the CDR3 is TGTGCCAGCTCACCACCGAGCGGGGGGACTTACAATGAGCAGTTCTTC.

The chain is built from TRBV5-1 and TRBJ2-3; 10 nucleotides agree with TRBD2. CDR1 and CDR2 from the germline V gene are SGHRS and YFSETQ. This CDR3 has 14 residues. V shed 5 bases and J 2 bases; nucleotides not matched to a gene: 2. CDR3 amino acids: CASSSGGFTDTQYF. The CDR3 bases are TGCGCCAGCAGTAGCGGGGGGTTCACAGATACGCAGTATTTT.

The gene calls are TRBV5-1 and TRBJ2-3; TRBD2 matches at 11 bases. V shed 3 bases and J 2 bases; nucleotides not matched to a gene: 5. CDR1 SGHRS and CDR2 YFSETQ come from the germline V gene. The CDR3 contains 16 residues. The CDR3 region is CASSSSSGGITDTQYF. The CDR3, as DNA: TGCGCCAGCAGCTCCTCTAGCGGGGGGATCACAGATACGCAGTATTTT.

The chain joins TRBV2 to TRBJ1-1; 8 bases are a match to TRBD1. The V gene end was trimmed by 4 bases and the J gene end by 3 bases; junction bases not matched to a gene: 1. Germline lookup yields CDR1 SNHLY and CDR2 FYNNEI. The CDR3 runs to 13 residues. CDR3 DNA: TGTGCCAGCAGTGGGGGACAGGACACTGAAGCTTTCTTT. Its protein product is CASSGGQDTEAFF.

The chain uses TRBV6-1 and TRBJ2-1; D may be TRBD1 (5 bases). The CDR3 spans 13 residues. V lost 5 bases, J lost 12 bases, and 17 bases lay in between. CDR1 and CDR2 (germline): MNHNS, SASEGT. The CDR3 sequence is CASSNQPDTGQFF. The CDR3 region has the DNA TGTGCCAGCAGTAACCAGCCGGACACGGGGCAGTTCTTC.

The CDR3 region has the DNA TGCGCCAGCAGGGAGGGGACAACTAATGAAAAACTGTTTTTT. It specifies CASREGTTNEKLFF. The chain has TRBV5-1 and TRBJ1-4; TRBD1 might be the D (5 bases). Trimming stripped 5 bases from V and 0 bases from J, with 8 bases between. Germline assignment: CDR1 SGHRS and CDR2 YFSETQ. The CDR3 has 14 amino acids.

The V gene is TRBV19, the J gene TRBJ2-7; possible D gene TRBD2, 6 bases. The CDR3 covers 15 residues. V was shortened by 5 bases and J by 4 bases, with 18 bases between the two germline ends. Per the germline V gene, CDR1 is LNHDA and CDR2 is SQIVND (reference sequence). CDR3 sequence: CASSGTGVHHYEQYF. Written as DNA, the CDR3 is TGTGCCAGTAGTGGGACGGGAGTTCACCATTACGAGCAGTACTTC.

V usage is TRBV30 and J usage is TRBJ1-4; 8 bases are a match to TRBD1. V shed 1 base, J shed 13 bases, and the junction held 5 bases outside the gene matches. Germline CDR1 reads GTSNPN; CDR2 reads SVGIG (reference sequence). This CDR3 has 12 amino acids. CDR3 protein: CAWSAGQGSLFF. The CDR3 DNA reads TGTGCCTGGAGTGCTGGACAGGGTTCACTGTTTTTT.

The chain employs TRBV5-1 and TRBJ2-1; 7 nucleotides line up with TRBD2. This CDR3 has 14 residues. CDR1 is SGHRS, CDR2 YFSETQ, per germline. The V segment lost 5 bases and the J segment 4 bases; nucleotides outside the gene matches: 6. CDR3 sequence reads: CASRVSGAYNEQFF. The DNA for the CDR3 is TGCGCCAGCAGGGTCAGCGGGGCATACAATGAGCAGTTCTTC.